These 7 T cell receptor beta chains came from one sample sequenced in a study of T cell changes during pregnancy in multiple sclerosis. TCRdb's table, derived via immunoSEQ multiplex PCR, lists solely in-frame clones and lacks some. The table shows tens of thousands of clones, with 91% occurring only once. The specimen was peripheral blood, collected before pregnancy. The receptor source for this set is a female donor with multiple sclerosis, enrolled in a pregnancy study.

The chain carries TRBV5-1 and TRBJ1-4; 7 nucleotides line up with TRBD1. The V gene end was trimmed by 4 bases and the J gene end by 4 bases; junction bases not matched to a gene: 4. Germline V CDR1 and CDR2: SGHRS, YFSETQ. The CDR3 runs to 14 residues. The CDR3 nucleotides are TGCGCCAGCAGCCTACAGGGGTTTAATGAAAAACTGTTTTTT. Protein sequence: CASSLQGFNEKLFF.

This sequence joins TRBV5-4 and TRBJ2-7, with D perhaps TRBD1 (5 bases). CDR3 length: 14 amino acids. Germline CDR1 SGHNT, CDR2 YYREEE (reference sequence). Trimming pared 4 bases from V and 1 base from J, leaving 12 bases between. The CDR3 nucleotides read TGTGCCAGCAGCATAGGAGACAGTTCCTACGAGCAGTACTTC. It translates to CASSIGDSSYEQYF.

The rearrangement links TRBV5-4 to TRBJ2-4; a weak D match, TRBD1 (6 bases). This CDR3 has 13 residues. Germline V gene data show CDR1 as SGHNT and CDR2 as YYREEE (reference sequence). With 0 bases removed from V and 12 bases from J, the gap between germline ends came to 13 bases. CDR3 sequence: CASSLVGDNGQYF. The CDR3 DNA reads TGTGCCAGCAGCTTGGTTGGGGACAACGGTCAGTACTTC.

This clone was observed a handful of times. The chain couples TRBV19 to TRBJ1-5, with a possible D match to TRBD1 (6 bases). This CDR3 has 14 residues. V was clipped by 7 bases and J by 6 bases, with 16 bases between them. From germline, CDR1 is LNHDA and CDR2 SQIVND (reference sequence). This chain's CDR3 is CASTPNGGSQPQHF. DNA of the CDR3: TGTGCCAGTACCCCTAATGGGGGCAGTCAGCCCCAGCATTTT.

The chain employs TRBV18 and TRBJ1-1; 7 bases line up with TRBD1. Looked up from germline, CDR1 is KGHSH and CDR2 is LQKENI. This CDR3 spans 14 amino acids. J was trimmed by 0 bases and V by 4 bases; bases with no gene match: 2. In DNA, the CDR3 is TGTGCCAGCTCACTACAGGGGTTGAACACTGAAGCTTTCTTT. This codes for CASSLQGLNTEAFF. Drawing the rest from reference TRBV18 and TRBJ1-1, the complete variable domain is NAGVMQNPRHLVRRRGQEARLRCSPMKGHSHVYWYRQLPEEGLKFMVYLQKENIIDESGMPKERFSAEFPKEGPSILRIQQVVRGDSAAYFCASSLQGLNTEAFFGQGTRLTVV.

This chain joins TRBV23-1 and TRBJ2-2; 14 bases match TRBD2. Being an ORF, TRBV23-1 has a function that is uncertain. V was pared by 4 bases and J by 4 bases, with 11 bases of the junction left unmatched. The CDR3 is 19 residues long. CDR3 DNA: TGCGCCAGCAGTCTTAGGACTAGCGGGGGGTACGGGGGCACCGGGGAGCTGTTTTTT. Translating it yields CASSLRTSGGYGGTGELFF.

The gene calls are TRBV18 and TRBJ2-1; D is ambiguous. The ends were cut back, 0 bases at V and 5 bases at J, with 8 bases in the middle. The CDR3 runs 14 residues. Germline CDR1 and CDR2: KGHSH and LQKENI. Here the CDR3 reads CASSPPGLNNEQFF. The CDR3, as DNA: TGTGCCAGCTCACCACCCGGTCTGAACAATGAGCAGTTCTTC.